The source of this T cell receptor beta chain is a study of cytomegalovirus exposure and HLA in healthy donors. This clone has more than one count but fewer than ten. Germline CDR1 and CDR2: MNHEY and SMNVEV (reference sequence). V lost 5 bases and J 1 base, leaving 17 bases between the germline ends. CDR3 length: 16 amino acids. PCR was performed using 60 Vbeta and 13 Jbeta primers. Assay used: immunoSEQ multiplex PCR; TCRdb lists only in-frame clones, some missing. The table has about 94,000 clones, approximately 7.1% seen once. The sequence derives from a man aged 45-60 years in good health and CMV-seronegative. The genes are TRBV27 and TRBJ1-1, with TRBD1 as a possible D gene (5 bases). The specimen was PBMCs. This CDR3 is CASSTPRDSPNTEAFF. As DNA, the CDR3 is TGTGCCAGCAGTACCCCCCGGGACTCTCCGAACACTGAAGCTTTCTTT.